This is a list of T cell receptor beta chains from one sample in a study of blood T cell repertoires in COVID-19. The data were produced by immunoSEQ multiplex PCR, yet TCRdb's version contains in-frame clones alone and is incomplete. The profile shows about 370,000 clones, roughly nine tenths of them singletons. The sequenced material came from PBMCs or T cells enriched from blood (not recorded which). These receptors all stem from a woman in her twenties or thirties who had recovered from COVID-19. Each CDR3 is given with its conserved first and last residue. Clone size is shown for a subset of rows, as once, few, many or a class of expanded clone.

clone_size | j_call | v_call | cdr3_aa
NA | TRBJ2-7 | TRBV7-2 | CASRSDRGPFSYEQYF
once | TRBJ2-7 | TRBV18 | CASSPPNTAYEQYF
NA | TRBJ1-2 | TRBV9 | CASSPQTGEEGGYTF
NA | TRBJ2-1 | TRBV28 | CASRYTGSDEQFF
NA | TRBJ2-3 | TRBV5-6 | CASSLGLAYTDTQYF
NA | TRBJ1-3 | TRBV3-1/TRBV3-2 | CASSQAVSPTSSGNTIYF
NA | TRBJ2-3 | TRBV6-5 | CASSETRGSTDTQYF
NA | TRBJ2-3 | TRBV2 | CASENYDTQYF
NA | TRBJ2-1 | TRBV27 | CAASGAPAAEQFF
NA | TRBJ2-3 | TRBV10-1 | CATRPNNGHPDTQYF
NA | TRBJ1-1 | TRBV5-6 | CASSTRDSPEAFF
NA | TRBJ2-2 | TRBV28 | CASRRLAGLTNTGELFF
NA | TRBJ1-4 | TRBV7-9 | CASSATGTGVRNEKLFF
NA | TRBJ2-5 | TRBV27 | CASSGLAGGLVIETQYF
NA | TRBJ1-6 | TRBV5-1 | CASSYSTGYNSPLHF
NA | TRBJ1-5 | TRBV18 | CASSLQGGSNQPQHF
NA | TRBJ1-4 | TRBV4-3 | CASSPDWGQVNEKLFF
NA | TRBJ1-6 | TRBV6-5 | CASSSRQGNNSPLHF
NA | TRBJ1-2 | TRBV30 | CAGRGDSYGYTF
NA | TRBJ2-2 | TRBV30 | CAWSGRTGRGGELFF
once | TRBJ2-7 | TRBV28 | CASSPWTGSSYEQYF
NA | TRBJ2-1 | TRBV4-2 | CASSPNRGSRVGNEQFF
NA | TRBJ2-5 | TRBV7-9 | CASSRPGTDQETQYF
NA | TRBJ2-1 | TRBV10-1 | CASSSSGSYNEQFF
NA | TRBJ1-5 | TRBV6-5 | CASSWVYQVGHQPQHF
NA | TRBJ1-1 | TRBV4-1 | CASSRVVENTEAFF
NA | TRBJ2-5 | TRBV12-5 | CASGLVLATTSGAQYF
NA | TRBJ1-3 | TRBV5-4 | CASSLQGAGNTIYF
NA | TRBJ1-3 | TRBV19 | CASTPWTVNTIYF
NA | TRBJ2-6 | TRBV28 | CASSYSSGANVLTF
NA | TRBJ2-1 | TRBV5-6 | CASSLEQRQFF
NA | TRBJ1-4 | TRBV24-1 | CATSDFPGEKGTNEKLFF
NA | TRBJ1-2 | TRBV2 | CASSVDSQYGYTF
NA | TRBJ1-2 | TRBV9 | CASSVETQGGGYTF
NA | TRBJ1-5 | TRBV30 | CAWSVGRPYHQPQHF
NA | TRBJ1-1 | TRBV2 | CASRVWTGPKGGVQDAEAFF
once | TRBJ2-3 | TRBV28 | CASSSNRGTSTDTQYF
NA | TRBJ2-5 | TRBV27 | CASSFQYQETQYF
many | TRBJ1-2 | TRBV5-5 | CASSLDRGPSYTF
NA | TRBJ2-3 | TRBV2 | CASRQDTDTQYF
NA | TRBJ2-1 | TRBV6-5 | CASLPGPKMNEQFF
NA | TRBJ2-7 | TRBV9 | CASSVAASGDYEQYF
NA | TRBJ2-2 | TRBV18 | CASSPLSGTNTGELFF
NA | TRBJ2-7 | TRBV24-1 | CATSIPQDRAASSYEQYF
NA | TRBJ2-1 | TRBV7-6 | CASSQLAGVYNEQFF